This TCR beta chain was profiled in a study of CD8+ T cells in alopecia areata. Study as a whole: Treatment comprised oral tofacitinib, 5 to 10 mg twice daily, in treated patients. Study outcomes and limitations: A single nonresponder leaves the baseline CD8+ expansion link to response uncertain.

RNA extraction and reverse transcription yielded cDNA as sequencing template. Clones were read by immunoSEQ multiplex PCR, and TCRdb kept only the in-frame ones, dropping some. The table lists fewer than 350,000 clones, 58% of them singletons. A remark on this clone: The antigen remains undetermined.

Germline CDR1 and CDR2: SQVTM and ANQGSEA. Trimming took 6 bases from V and 3 from J, leaving 15 bases between them. The CDR3 spans 13 residues. Treatment meaning: oral pan-JAK inhibitor, 5-10 mg twice daily. Sequenced material: CD4+ T cells sorted from blood, taken at week 24, from a patient treated with tofacitinib. This TCR came from a human donor with alopecia areata. This rearrangement joins TRBV29-1 to TRBJ2-7; TRBD2 is a possible D gene (7 bases). The CDR3: CSVKGGVLYEQYF. The DNA of the CDR3 is TGCAGCGTAAAAGGGGGGGTTCTCTACGAGCAGTACTTC.